This passage covers 8 T cell receptor beta chains from one sample sequenced in a study of blood T cell repertoires in COVID-19. Libraries were prepared by immunoSEQ multiplex PCR; TCRdb keeps only in-frame clonotypes and omits some of them. This sample has fewer than 65,000 clones, with about 90% found just once. The sample comprised peripheral blood. The source of these receptors is a woman in her fifties or sixties with active or convalescent COVID-19.

The count of this clone is one. This chain connects TRBV5-1 to TRBJ2-1; D is undetermined. From germline, CDR1 is SGHRS and CDR2 YFSETQ. The CDR3 contains 13 residues. Trimming left V 4 bases short and J 8 bases short, with 13 bases between. CDR3 sequence reads: CASSPGSNDEQFF. CDR3 in DNA: TGCGCCAGCAGCCCCGGGTCAAACGATGAGCAGTTCTTC.

This chain uses TRBV5-4 with TRBJ2-1, with TRBD2 as a possible D gene (6 bases). The CDR3 spans 13 residues. Trimming left V 3 bases short and J 8 bases short, with 12 bases between. Germline CDR1 reads SGHNT; CDR2 reads YYREEE (reference sequence). The CDR3 bases are TGTGCCAGCAGCTCCCGGGACTCCGATGAGCAGTTCTTC. It specifies CASSSRDSDEQFF. Using reference TRBV5-4 and TRBJ2-1 for the parts outside the CDR3, the full variable domain is ETGVTQSPTHLIKTRGQQVTLRCSSQSGHNTVSWYQQALGQGPQFIFQYYREEENGRGNFPPRFSGLQFPNYSSELNVNALELDDSALYLCASSSRDSDEQFFGPGTRLTVL.

V gene TRBV6-5 combines with J gene TRBJ2-7, with 9 bases that match TRBD1. CDR3 length: 14 residues. After removal of 8 bases from V and 3 bases from J, the junction contained 8 bases not matched to a gene. Germline V gene data show CDR1 as MNHEY and CDR2 as SVGAGI. The CDR3 bases are TGTGCCAGCCGCCGGGACAGGGCCTTCTACGAGCAGTACTTC. Its protein product is CASRRDRAFYEQYF.

The V gene is TRBV27, the J gene TRBJ2-1; TRBD2 matches 9 bases. The CDR3 length is 17 residues. From germline, CDR1 is MNHEY and CDR2 SMNVEV (reference sequence). V shed 3 bases, J shed 6 bases, and the junction held 12 bases outside the gene matches. The CDR3 reads CASSFLTASGIPNEQFF. The CDR3 region has the DNA TGTGCCAGCAGTTTCCTCACCGCTAGCGGGATTCCCAATGAGCAGTTCTTC.

This chain links TRBV9 with TRBJ2-1; 11 bases align to TRBD2. Unmatched junction bases numbered 19, after V lost 0 bases and J lost 8 bases. Germline V gene sequence: CDR1 SGDLS, CDR2 YYNGEE. The CDR3 spans 20 residues. CDR3 residues: CASSVVSSSGGWGSEDEQFF. CDR3 nucleotides: TGTGCCAGCAGCGTAGTAAGCTCTAGCGGGGGGTGGGGCTCGGAGGATGAGCAGTTCTTC.

This rearrangement joins TRBV12-3 or TRBV12-4 to TRBJ2-7, with 7 bases matching TRBD1. The CDR3 loop spans 13 amino acids. V lost 5 bases, J lost 5 bases, and 6 bases stayed unmatched. This chain's CDR3 is CASSGGDRDEQYF. CDR3 nucleotides: TGTGCCAGCAGTGGGGGCGACAGGGACGAGCAGTACTTC.

The chain carries TRBV19 and TRBJ2-5; TRBD2 aligns across 9 bases. The V gene end was trimmed by 6 bases and the J gene end by 5 bases; junction bases not matched to a gene: 10. Germline-derived CDR1 and CDR2 are LNHDA and SQIVND (reference sequence). The CDR3 runs to 15 residues. The DNA for the CDR3 is TGTGCCAGTAGCGATACCGGGACTAGCATGGAGACCCAGTACTTC. Its translation is CASSDTGTSMETQYF.

V usage is TRBV24-1 and J usage is TRBJ2-1; TRBD2 matches at 12 bases. V lost 2 bases to trimming and J lost 1 base; unmatched junction nucleotides: 8. CDR1 KGHDR and CDR2 SFDVKD come from the germline V gene. The CDR3 spans 19 residues. CDR3 amino acids: CATSDSRLAGGWSYNEQFF. CDR3 bases: TGTGCCACCAGTGATTCCCGGCTAGCGGGAGGGTGGTCCTACAATGAGCAGTTCTTC.